This record covers a single TCR beta chain. Its antigen specificity is not known. No much larger clone is present one base from it, and per-base qualities are unavailable. The data were taken from a study of T cells in Graves' hyperthyroidism and ophthalmopathy (dated by TCRdb to between 2018 and 2021). Background for the entire study: Peripheral blood was collected at initial diagnosis, before any treatment. TCR V-J signatures able to tell the groups apart were searched for in a discovery cohort of 100 or so patients, of whom around 43 had Graves' ophthalmopathy and around 56 had stable Graves' hyperthyroidism. Prospective prediction of ophthalmopathy was tested in an independent validation cohort consisting of 18 to 20 hyperthyroidism patients and about 17 patients who later progressed to ophthalmopathy. The approximately 100 discovery patients were divided at random into training and test sets in a 7:3 ratio. In addition, the study compared T-cell repertoires in thyroid tissue and in blood from six Graves' hyperthyroidism patients. After blood sampling, hyperthyroidism patients were treated with methimazole at a starting dose of 30 mg daily, and ophthalmopathy patients were treated with high-dose intravenous methylprednisolone. TCR Vbeta CDR3 sequencing of 120 to 150 peripheral blood samples (approximately 44 ophthalmopathy, 75 hyperthyroidism and approximately 17 progressor patients) is reported in the paper.

Study-wide findings and limitations: No statistical method was used to fix the sample size in advance, and group allocation was not hidden from the investigators. Most expanded thyroid clonotypes (frequency above 0.001) were also detected in blood, a finding suggesting that blood repertoires may reflect thyroid immune responses. In validation, the model predicted progression to ophthalmopathy a median of around six months before onset, with over 55% sensitivity and about 72% specificity. A 13 V-J signature model separated ophthalmopathy from stable hyperthyroidism, with roughly 88% sensitivity and approximately 81% specificity in cross-validation and 80%/75% in testing.

CDR1 and CDR2, per the germline V gene (reference sequence), are LNHDA and SQIVND. The CDR3 spans 13 residues, from the cysteine through the phenylalanine. CDR3 DNA is the only sequence kept; it has 39 bases, read in frame from the first base. Deletion took 4 bases off V and 6 bases off J, with a span of 10 bases between the germline ends. The hyperthyroidism patients were between 18 and 65 years old and newly diagnosed, with a disease duration of less than 2 months. Any patient with an uncontrolled infection, another autoimmune disease, pregnancy or lactation was excluded. Diagnoses relied on clinical symptoms, serum thyroxine and TRAb, thyroid ultrasound and orbital computed tomography. For progressor patients, blood was drawn at the first diagnosis of hyperthyroidism, before any ophthalmopathy symptoms had appeared. Ficoll-Paque density gradient centrifugation was used to isolate PBMCs from about 9 ml of fresh peripheral blood. Progressor patients were initially diagnosed with Graves' hyperthyroidism and developed ophthalmopathy during follow-up. Total RNA was extracted with Trizol reagent, and quality was checked on an Agilent 2100 Bioanalyzer.

The TCR beta CDR3 regions were amplified from the RNA transcripts. The first round of RT-PCR for the TCR CDR3 was performed with the HTBI primer set and the Qiagen OneStep RT-PCR kit. The libraries were constructed in a second round of multiplex PCR and then size-selected and purified. Libraries were sequenced paired-end with 100 bp reads on an Illumina HiSeq2000. From the authors' description of their analysis: SOAPnuke was used to process the raw data, throwing out any read that contained adapters or uncalled bases, had a mean Phred below 15, or lacked an exact constant-primer or identifier match. COPE v1.2.5 was used to merge the high-quality paired reads, and each unique nucleotide sequence was defined as a clonotype. MiTCR v1.1 was used to align the clonotypes against IMGT TRBV, TRBD and TRBJ reference segments. Only V-J combinations with frequency above 0.0001, covering 99% to 99.2% of repertoires, were analysed. The TCS score was defined as F50 (clonal expansion) divided by E x V (chaos), with BLOSUM62-based TCRdist calculated between CDR3 peptides within each V-J. Welch's t-statistics and random forest reduced fewer than 600 V-J features to roughly 13, which were used in a naive Bayes classifier (R e1071). TCRdb took the public reads, trimmed them with fastp at Q25, ran MiXCR for clone calling and kept in-frame beta chains. CDR3 protein duplicates are merged, each entry listing the most common genes and DNA. These V and J calls are TCRdb output, not the study's own analysis. The sample table shows about 290,000 distinct CDR3 sequences, and roughly 15% are seen once. 7.5% to 8% of the sample rests with the top ten.

What was sequenced was blood. This clonotype was obtained from a woman aged 25 to 39 with Graves' hyperthyroidism that later progressed to Graves' ophthalmopathy. This chain joins TRBV19 to TRBJ1-5; no D gene can be assigned with confidence. The CDR3 reads as follows: CASSTTDRQPQHF. The bases are TGTGCCAGTAGTACCACGGACCGTCAGCCCCAGCATTTT.